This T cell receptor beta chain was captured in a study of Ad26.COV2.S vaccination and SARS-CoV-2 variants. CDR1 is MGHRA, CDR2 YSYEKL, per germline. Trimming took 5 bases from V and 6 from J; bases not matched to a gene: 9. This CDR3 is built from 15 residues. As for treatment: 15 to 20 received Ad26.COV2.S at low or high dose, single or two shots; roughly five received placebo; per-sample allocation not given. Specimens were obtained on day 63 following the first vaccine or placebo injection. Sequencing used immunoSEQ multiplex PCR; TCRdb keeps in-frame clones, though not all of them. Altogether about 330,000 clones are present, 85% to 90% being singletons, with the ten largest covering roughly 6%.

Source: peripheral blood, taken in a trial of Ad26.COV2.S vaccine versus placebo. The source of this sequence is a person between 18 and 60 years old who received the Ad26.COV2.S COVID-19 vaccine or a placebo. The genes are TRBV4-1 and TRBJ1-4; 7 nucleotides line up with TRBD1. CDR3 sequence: CASSSTGTVYEKLFF. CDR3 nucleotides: TGCGCCAGCAGCTCAACCGGGACAGTCTATGAAAAACTGTTTTTT.